The next 17 T cell receptor beta chains were all read from a single sample in a study of blood T cell repertoires in COVID-19. Some clones are missing from TCRdb's copy, which holds only in-frame ones; the method was immunoSEQ multiplex PCR. The sample carries about 210,000 clones, around nine tenths recorded once. Sequenced material: PBMCs or T cells enriched from blood (not recorded which). The receptors were gathered from a man aged 25-40 years in a cohort exposed to, infected with or recovered from COVID-19 (not recorded which).

V gene TRBV5-8 combines with J gene TRBJ2-5; no reliable D call. The CDR3 covers 14 residues. Looked up from germline, CDR1 is SGHTS and CDR2 is YDEGEE. Deletions cut 0 bases from V and 2 bases from J, with 8 bases between. This chain's CDR3 is CASSLGLIQETQYF. Written as DNA, the CDR3 is TGTGCCAGCAGCTTGGGACTGATACAAGAGACCCAGTACTTC.

This sequence joins TRBV19 and TRBJ2-3; 10 bases map to TRBD2. V was clipped by 6 bases and J by 4 bases; unmatched bases: 7. The CDR3 is made up of 15 amino acids. The germline gives CDR1 LNHDA, CDR2 SQIVND (reference sequence). CDR3 region: CASRTLAGASDTQYF. The CDR3 DNA reads TGTGCCAGTAGAACCCTAGCGGGAGCTTCAGATACGCAGTATTTT.

Note on this clone: One end of the junction is discordant with germline, which a read error may explain. The V gene is TRBV7-7, the J gene TRBJ1-1; tentative D call: TRBD1 (6 bases). Germline values: CDR1 SSHAT, CDR2 FNYEAQ (reference sequence). The CDR3 is 16 residues long. The CDR3 sequence: CASTQSLDRANTEAFF. CDR3 nucleotides: TGTGCTAGCACCCAATCCTTGGACAGAGCAAACACTGAAGCTTTCTTT.

The rearrangement uses TRBV7-2 and TRBJ2-7; TRBD2 matches 7 bases. The trim removed 0 bases at V and 5 bases at J, leaving 4 bases unmatched. This CDR3 comprises 14 residues. The germline CDR1 and CDR2 sequences are SGHTA and FQGNSA. The CDR3 loop reads CASSLAGGPDEQYF. The CDR3 DNA follows: TGTGCCAGCAGCTTAGCGGGAGGGCCCGACGAGCAGTACTTC.

This rearrangement joins TRBV6-4 to TRBJ2-7; TRBD2 agrees at 12 bases. V lost 6 bases and J lost 5; bases outside the gene matches: 11. The CDR3 loop spans 16 amino acids. Looked up from germline, CDR1 is MRHNA and CDR2 is SNTAGT. This CDR3 reads CASSRLAGVGLNEQYF. The CDR3 DNA sequence: TGTGCCAGCAGCCGACTAGCGGGAGTCGGCTTAAACGAGCAGTACTTC.

This clone was detected only a few times. The chain has TRBV3-1 (or the pseudogene TRBV3-2) and TRBJ1-3; 9 bases are a match to TRBD1. With V trimmed by 0 bases and J by 3 bases, 6 bases remained unmatched. This CDR3 has 17 amino acids. The V gene's germline CDR1 is LGHDT and CDR2 YNNKEL (reference sequence). The CDR3, as DNA: TGTGCCAGCAGCCAAGATGGCGGACAGGGGTTTGGAAACACCATATATTTT. This gives the protein CASSQDGGQGFGNTIYF.

This chain uses TRBV28 with TRBJ1-2, with 7 bases aligning to TRBD1. The CDR3 length is 15 residues. The J segment lost 8 bases and the V segment lost 5 bases, leaving 14 bases of the junction unmatched. Per germline, CDR1 MDHEN and CDR2 SYDVKM. The CDR3 DNA reads as TGTGCCAGCAGTGCTCCGGGACAGCCCTATACGGGCTACACCTTC. Translated: CASSAPGQPYTGYTF.

The chain has TRBV5-4 and TRBJ2-5; D call uncertain. V lost 3 bases, J lost 1 base, and 10 bases lay in between. Per the germline V gene, CDR1 is SGHNT and CDR2 is YYREEE (reference sequence). The CDR3 is made up of 14 amino acids. CDR3 DNA sequence: TGTGCCAGCAGCTCCCCCCCCGGCCAAGAGACCCAGTACTTC. It is translated as CASSSPPGQETQYF.

The genes are TRBV18 and TRBJ1-1; D is perhaps TRBD1 (5 bases). Trimming took 3 bases from V and 0 from J, leaving 8 bases between them. CDR1 is KGHSH, CDR2 LQKENI, per germline. This CDR3 comprises 14 residues. The CDR3 loop reads CASSPGDLNTEAFF. The CDR3 coding sequence is TGTGCCAGCTCACCGGGGGACTTGAACACTGAAGCTTTCTTT.

V gene TRBV3-1 (or the pseudogene TRBV3-2) combines with J gene TRBJ2-6; TRBD1 might be the D (7 bases). Germline CDR1 LGHDT, CDR2 YNNKEL (reference sequence). The CDR3 is 19 residues long. V lost 0 bases to trimming and J lost 2 bases, with 17 bases between them. The CDR3 DNA reads TGTGCCAGCAGCCAAGATTGGGCCAGGGGGGATACTGGGGCCAACGTCCTGACTTTC. Translated: CASSQDWARGDTGANVLTF.

This clone was detected once. This chain links TRBV7-3 with TRBJ2-6, with 10 bases identical to TRBD2. J was trimmed by 1 base and V by 0 bases; bases with no gene match: 0. Germline CDR1 SGHTA, CDR2 FQGTGA. The CDR3 has 17 residues. In nucleotides, the CDR3 is TGTGCCAGCAGCTTAACTAGCGGGAGGTCTGGGGCCAACGTCCTGACTTTC. It is translated as CASSLTSGRSGANVLTF.

The CDR3 DNA reads TGTGCCAGCAGCCCACAGGGGGAGGGTGGCAATCAGCCCCAGCATTTT. Translating it yields CASSPQGEGGNQPQHF. The chain is built from TRBV7-8 and TRBJ1-5; 8 nucleotides line up with TRBD1. The CDR3 length is 16 residues. The V gene end was trimmed by 5 bases and the J gene end by 2 bases; junction bases not matched to a gene: 8. Germline V CDR1 and CDR2: SGHVS, FQNEAQ.

V is TRBV28 and J is TRBJ1-1; 7 nucleotides agree with TRBD1. The CDR3 totals 13 residues. Germline CDR1 is MDHEN and CDR2 is SYDVKM. The junction had 13 bases not matched to a gene; V was cut back by 10 bases and J by 8 bases. The CDR3 loop is CAIRGTAPNEAFF. The CDR3 DNA sequence: TGTGCCATCAGGGGGACAGCCCCGAACGAAGCTTTCTTT.

This clone was counted a single time. The chain employs TRBV27 and TRBJ2-7, with 8 bases aligning to TRBD1. The germline V gene encodes CDR1 MNHEY and CDR2 SMNVEV (reference sequence). The ends lost 6 bases at V and 0 bases at J; junction bases unmatched: 7. The CDR3 loop spans 15 amino acids. CDR3 coding DNA: TGTGCCAGCAGAACGGACAGGGTAAGCTCCTACGAGCAGTACTTC. Protein: CASRTDRVSSYEQYF.

The V gene is TRBV28, the J gene TRBJ1-1, with D unresolved. This CDR3 has 13 residues. V shed 2 bases and J shed 4 bases, with 8 bases lying between them. Germline lookup yields CDR1 MDHEN and CDR2 SYDVKM. Here the CDR3 reads CASSLPLPTEAFF. CDR3 sequence (DNA): TGTGCCAGCAGTTTACCCCTACCCACTGAAGCTTTCTTT.

This chain connects TRBV27 to TRBJ1-1; D is uncertain. V was clipped by 2 bases and J by 0 bases, with 7 bases between them. From germline, CDR1 is MNHEY and CDR2 SMNVEV (reference sequence). The CDR3 extends over 14 amino acids. The CDR3 DNA reads as TGTGCCAGCAGTTTAGGTCGGGTGAACACTGAAGCTTTCTTT. Amino acid sequence: CASSLGRVNTEAFF.

This chain connects TRBV4-1 to TRBJ2-1, with 12 positions matching TRBD2. CDR1 and CDR2 from the germline V gene are MGHRA and YSYEKL. V was clipped by 4 bases and J by 7 bases; unmatched bases: 5. The CDR3 contains 15 residues. The CDR3 region is CASSLGLAGVNEQFF. The DNA of the CDR3 is TGCGCCAGCAGCCTGGGACTAGCGGGTGTTAATGAGCAGTTCTTC.